This T cell receptor (beta chain) was captured by sequencing in a study of blood T cells in healthy people across ages. Primed by a sample-barcoded 5' primer and a J-beta primer mix, a second PCR proceeded for about 7 to 12 cycles. Each CDR3 protein gets one entry after TCRdb re-called the 5' RACE reads with MiXCR. The repertoire holds 850,000 to 1,300,000 distinct CDR3 sequences, with under 55% as singletons. Study-wide points: Researchers report that TCR beta diversity correlated strongly with naive T cell percentage. In the absence of known donor CMV status, changes in expanded clonotypes were possibly confounded.

A word on this clonotype: What it binds is not known.

This receptor was taken from a woman in her fifties or sixties in good health. The specimen was blood.

CDR3 DNA: TGTGCCAGCAGTTACGGGACTCTAAATAGGGAGCAGTACTTC. This translates into CASSYGTLNREQYF. This chain uses TRBV25-1 with TRBJ2-5, with D possibly matching TRBD2 (6 bases). The CDR3 is 14 amino acids. Trimming shortened V by 5 bases and J by 11 bases, and 21 bases separated the two germline ends. Germline CDR1 reads MGHDK; CDR2 reads SYGVNS.